Listed below are T cell receptor beta chains from one sample, sequenced in a study of blood T cell repertoires in COVID-19. Using immunoSEQ multiplex PCR, the repertoire was profiled, and TCRdb retains in-frame clones only, with some absent. In the table there are fewer than 300,000 clones, approximately 85% of which are singletons. The sequenced sample was peripheral blood. The origin of the receptors is a man aged 18 to 29 with active or convalescent COVID-19. CDR3s include the opening cysteine and the closing phenylalanine or tryptophan. The D gene is left open where the match is weak.

v_gene	j_gene	d_gene	CDR3aa	CDR3nt
TRBV11-2	TRBJ1-5	-	CASSRGLNQPQHF	TGTGCCAGCAGCCGGGGGTTAAATCAGCCCCAGCATTTT
TRBV9	TRBJ2-7	-	CASSVGVRGMDYEQYF	TGTGCCAGCAGCGTAGGGGTCCGAGGCATGGACTACGAGCAGTACTTC
TRBV9	TRBJ1-2	TRBD1	CASSVDGTDNYGYTF	TGTGCCAGCAGCGTAGATGGGACAGACAACTATGGCTACACCTTC
TRBV4-3	TRBJ2-1	TRBD2	CASSQDPGGEQFF	TGCGCCAGCAGCCAAGATCCGGGGGGTGAGCAGTTCTTC
TRBV9	TRBJ1-1	-	CASSVGGHNTEAFF	TGTGCCAGCAGCGTAGGGGGCCATAACACTGAAGCTTTCTTT
TRBV4-1	TRBJ2-3	TRBD2	CASSQDHLAGAVASTDTQYF	TGCGCCAGCAGCCAAGATCATCTAGCGGGGGCCGTGGCTAGCACAGATACGCAGTATTTT
TRBV10-3	TRBJ2-7	TRBD1	CATTGQPYEQYF	TGTGCCACTACGGGACAGCCCTACGAGCAGTACTTC
TRBV9	TRBJ2-7	TRBD1	CASSVESGGYEQYF	TGTGCCAGCAGCGTAGAATCAGGGGGCTACGAGCAGTACTTC
TRBV5-1	TRBJ2-7	TRBD1	CASSLGQEYEQYF	TGCGCCAGCAGCTTAGGACAGGAGTACGAGCAGTACTTC
TRBV3-1/TRBV3-2	TRBJ1-4	TRBD1	CASSPRDRGNEKLFF	TGTGCCAGCAGCCCCCGGGACAGGGGTAATGAAAAACTGTTTTTT
TRBV5-6	TRBJ2-2	TRBD1	CASSSQGQGGDTGELFF	TGTGCCAGCAGCTCCCAGGGACAGGGGGGGGACACCGGGGAGCTGTTTTTT
TRBV7-9	TRBJ1-2	TRBD1	CASSRGTDYGYTF	TGTGCCAGCAGCCGTGGGACAGATTATGGCTACACCTTC
TRBV9	TRBJ2-2	TRBD1	CASSVAGQGTGELFF	TGTGCCAGCAGCGTAGCTGGACAGGGGACCGGGGAGCTGTTTTTT
TRBV6-2/TRBV6-3	TRBJ2-5	TRBD2	CASSRLTSGGPTQYF	TGTGCCAGCAGTCGACTGACTAGCGGGGGACCGACCCAGTACTTC